This T cell receptor beta chain came from a study of CD8 T cells in ankylosing spondylitis. Molecular-barcoded quantitative 5'-RACE produced these TCR beta libraries. TCRdb recomputed calls from the 5' RACE reads with MiXCR, one row per CDR3 protein. The repertoire holds tens of thousands of distinct CDR3 sequences, with 4% as singletons. Study conclusions and caveats: A motif in TCR beta, a set of roughly 8 highly homologous variants, appeared characteristic of ankylosing spondylitis blood. The study looked at matched synovial fluid samples from ankylosing spondylitis patients. Disease-linked clones were reported to be significantly enriched there.

CDR1 SGDLS and CDR2 YYNGEE come from the germline V gene. The CDR3 contains 14 residues. V lost 0 bases, J lost 8 bases, and 11 bases lay in between. As regards this clonotype: Its antigen is as yet unknown.

The receptor comes from a female donor with ankylosing spondylitis or in good health (not recorded which). Source material: blood, either unsorted or a sorted T cell fraction (not recorded which). This chain connects TRBV9 to TRBJ2-2; D not certain. The CDR3 DNA is TGTGCCAGCAGCGTAGCACCAGGCGCTGGGGAGCTGTTTTTT. This translates into CASSVAPGAGELFF.